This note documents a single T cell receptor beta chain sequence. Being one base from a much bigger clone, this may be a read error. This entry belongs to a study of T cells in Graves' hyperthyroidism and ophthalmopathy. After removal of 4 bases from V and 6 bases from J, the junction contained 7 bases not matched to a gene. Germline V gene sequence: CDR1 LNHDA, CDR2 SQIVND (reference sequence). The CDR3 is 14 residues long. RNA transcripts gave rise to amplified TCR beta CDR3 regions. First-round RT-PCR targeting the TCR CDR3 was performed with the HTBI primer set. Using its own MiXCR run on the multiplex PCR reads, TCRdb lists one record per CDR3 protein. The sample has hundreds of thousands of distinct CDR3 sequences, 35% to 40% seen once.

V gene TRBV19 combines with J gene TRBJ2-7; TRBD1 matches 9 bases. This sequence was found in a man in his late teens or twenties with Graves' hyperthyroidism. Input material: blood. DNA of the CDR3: TGTGCCAGTAGTACCCGGGACAGGGCGGCCGAGCAGTACTTC. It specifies CASSTRDRAAEQYF.